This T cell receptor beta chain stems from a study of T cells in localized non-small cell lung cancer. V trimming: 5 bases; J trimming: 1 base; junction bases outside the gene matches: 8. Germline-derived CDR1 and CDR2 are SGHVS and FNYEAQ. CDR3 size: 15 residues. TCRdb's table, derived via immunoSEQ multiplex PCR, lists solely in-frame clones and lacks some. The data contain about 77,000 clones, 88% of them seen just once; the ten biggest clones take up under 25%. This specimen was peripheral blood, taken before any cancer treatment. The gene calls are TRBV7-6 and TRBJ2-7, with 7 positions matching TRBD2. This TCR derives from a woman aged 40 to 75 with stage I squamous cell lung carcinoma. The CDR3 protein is CASSASGAGSYEQYF. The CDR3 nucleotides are TGTGCCAGCAGCGCAAGCGGGGCTGGATCCTACGAGCAGTACTTC.